Listed below are T cell receptor beta chains from one sample, sequenced in a study of OX40 agonist ivuxolimab in advanced cancers. Profiling relied on immunoSEQ multiplex PCR, and the TCRdb table lists in-frame clones only, not all of them. The table lists about 77,000 clones, more than 70% of them singletons, with around 0.8% in the top ten. The material was CD4+ or CD8+ T cells sorted from blood, obtained in a trial of the OX40 agonist ivuxolimab. These receptor sequences come from an adult with an advanced solid tumor such as melanoma, head and neck, liver or kidney cancer. CDR3s include the opening cysteine and the closing phenylalanine or tryptophan. D genes are given only for firm matches. The listing skips clone size in some rows; elsewhere it reads once, few, many or a size class.

length	D	V	size	J	CDR3	DNA
14	NA	TRBV7-2	NA	TRBJ2-2	CASSLIRTAGELFF	TGTGCCAGCAGCCTCATCAGGACGGCCGGGGAGCTGTTTTTT
15	TRBD2	TRBV19	NA	TRBJ2-2	CASIRGASGTGELFF	TGTGCCAGTATCCGGGGAGCTAGCGGGACCGGGGAGCTGTTTTTT
14	TRBD1	TRBV5-4	NA	TRBJ1-2	CASSLGDRGDGYTF	TGTGCCAGCAGCTTGGGGGACAGGGGTGATGGCTACACCTTC
15	NA	TRBV7-2	NA	TRBJ1-5	CASSLGQQPNQPQHF	TGTGCCAGCAGCTTAGGTCAGCAACCTAATCAGCCCCAGCATTTT
15	NA	TRBV7-2	NA	TRBJ1-1	CASSLTGGQETEAFF	TGTGCCAGCAGCTTGACCGGGGGGCAGGAGACTGAAGCTTTCTTT
16	TRBD2	TRBV7-2	NA	TRBJ2-3	CASSLSWLAGVRTQYF	TGTGCCAGCAGCTTAAGTTGGCTAGCGGGAGTCCGTACGCAGTATTTT
14	NA	TRBV5-5	NA	TRBJ2-7	CASSLWGPLAEQYF	TGTGCCAGCAGCCTGTGGGGACCCCTTGCCGAGCAGTACTTC
15	TRBD1	TRBV27	NA	TRBJ1-4	CASSGIQGRHEKLFF	TGTGCCAGCAGTGGTATACAGGGGCGGCATGAAAAACTGTTTTTT
13	NA	TRBV2	NA	TRBJ1-1	CASNEREDSEAFF	TGTGCCAGCAATGAGAGGGAGGACAGTGAAGCTTTCTTT
15	NA	TRBV11-3	NA	TRBJ2-5	CASTLRQRAGETQYF	TGTGCCAGCACCTTAAGACAGCGGGCGGGAGAGACCCAGTACTTC
13	TRBD1	TRBV27	once	TRBJ1-4	CASRETGNEKLFF	TGTGCCAGCAGGGAGACAGGGAATGAAAAACTGTTTTTT
12	NA	TRBV5-1	once	TRBJ2-2	CASSLNTGELFF	TGCGCCAGCAGCTTGAACACCGGGGAGCTGTTTTTT
16	TRBD2	TRBV4-1	NA	TRBJ2-5	CASSQEGLAGRETQYF	TGCGCCAGCAGCCAAGAAGGACTAGCGGGGAGAGAGACCCAGTACTTC
13	TRBD2	TRBV11-2	few	TRBJ2-7	CASSRGRNYEQYF	TGTGCCAGCAGCCGCGGGAGAAACTACGAGCAGTACTTC
13	NA	TRBV4-1	few	TRBJ1-1	CASRTVENTEAFF	TGCGCCAGCAGAACAGTGGAGAACACTGAAGCTTTCTTT
15	NA	TRBV2	NA	TRBJ1-3	CASSEIGGTGNTIYF	TGTGCCAGCAGTGAAATAGGGGGGACTGGAAACACCATATATTTT
15	NA	TRBV6-1	NA	TRBJ1-4	CASSGTQGVREKLFF	TGTGCCAGCAGTGGTACACAGGGAGTAAGGGAAAAACTGTTTTTT